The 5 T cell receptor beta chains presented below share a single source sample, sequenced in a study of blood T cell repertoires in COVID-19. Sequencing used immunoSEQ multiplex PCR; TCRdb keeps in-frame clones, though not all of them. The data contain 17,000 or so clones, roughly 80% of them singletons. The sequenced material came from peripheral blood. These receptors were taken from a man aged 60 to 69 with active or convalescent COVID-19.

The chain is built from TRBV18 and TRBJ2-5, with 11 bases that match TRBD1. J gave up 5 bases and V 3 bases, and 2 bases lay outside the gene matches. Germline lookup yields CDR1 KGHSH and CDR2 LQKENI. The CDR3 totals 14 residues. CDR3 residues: CASSPGQGAETQYF. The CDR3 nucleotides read TGTGCCAGCTCACCCGGACAGGGGGCGGAGACCCAGTACTTC.

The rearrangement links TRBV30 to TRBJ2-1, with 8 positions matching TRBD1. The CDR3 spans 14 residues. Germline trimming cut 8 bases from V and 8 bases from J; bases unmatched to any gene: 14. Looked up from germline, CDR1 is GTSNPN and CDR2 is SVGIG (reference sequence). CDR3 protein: CAGRDRTTGDEQFF. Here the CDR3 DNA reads TGTGCCGGTCGGGACAGGACAACGGGGGATGAGCAGTTCTTC.

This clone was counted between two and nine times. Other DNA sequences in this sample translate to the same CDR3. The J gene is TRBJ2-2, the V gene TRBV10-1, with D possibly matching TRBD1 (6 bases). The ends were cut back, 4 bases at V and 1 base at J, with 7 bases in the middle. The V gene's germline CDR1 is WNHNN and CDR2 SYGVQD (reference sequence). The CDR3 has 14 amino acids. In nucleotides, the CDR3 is TGCGCCAGCAGTGGGGGACAGAACACCGGGGAGCTGTTTTTT. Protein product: CASSGGQNTGELFF.

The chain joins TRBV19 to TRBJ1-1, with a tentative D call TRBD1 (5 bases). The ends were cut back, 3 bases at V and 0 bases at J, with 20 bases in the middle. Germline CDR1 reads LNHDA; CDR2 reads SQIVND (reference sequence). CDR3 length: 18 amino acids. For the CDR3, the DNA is TGTGCCAGTAGTATCCCCCAGGGCCGGGGGGGTTTGAACACTGAAGCTTTCTTT. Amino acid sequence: CASSIPQGRGGLNTEAFF.

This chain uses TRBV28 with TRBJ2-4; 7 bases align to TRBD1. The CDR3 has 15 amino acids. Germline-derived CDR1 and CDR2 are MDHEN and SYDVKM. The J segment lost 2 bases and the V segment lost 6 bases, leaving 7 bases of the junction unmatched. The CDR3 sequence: CASSLDRVTKNIQYF. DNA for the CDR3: TGTGCCAGCAGCCTTGACAGGGTAACCAAAAACATTCAGTACTTC.